Below, one T cell receptor beta chain is given with its context. TCRdb recomputed calls from the 5' RACE reads with MiXCR, one row per CDR3 protein. The repertoire has some 37,000 distinct CDR3 sequences, 7% to 10% of them found once; the top ten carry under 3.5%. This record belongs to a study of chronic HIV infection and antiretroviral therapy. Sequencing input: peripheral blood. This receptor was taken from an adult who had HIV and had not received antiretroviral therapy, or was an uninfected healthy control (not recorded which).

This CDR3 reads CASSPGSTDTQYF. The CDR3 DNA is TGTGCCAGCAGCCCCGGGAGCACAGATACGCAGTATTTT. The V call is TRBV7-9, the J call TRBJ2-3; D gene unclear. CDR3 size: 13 residues. With 5 bases removed from V and 0 bases from J, the gap between germline ends came to 6 bases. In germline, CDR1 is SEHNR, CDR2 FQNEAQ (reference sequence). The entire variable domain, with the rest obtained from reference TRBV7-9 and TRBJ2-3, is as follows: DTGVSQNPRHKITKRGQNVTFRCDPISEHNRLYWYRQTLGQGPEFLTYFQNEAQLEKSRLLSDRFSAERPKGSFSTLEIQRTEQGDSAMYLCASSPGSTDTQYFGPGTRLTVL.